This TCR beta chain was sequenced during a study of T cell repertoires in cytomegalovirus infection (dated by TCRdb to between 2018 and 2020). With regard to the full study: Alongside well-studied HLA-B-restricted epitopes, the peptide stimulations were aimed at recently identified HLA-C-restricted CMV epitopes, whose presentation resists viral immunomodulation. The HLA type of each donor mattered for the analysis, because public TCR beta signatures pointed to carriage of CMV infection along with the matching HLA type. Overall results and qualifications from the work: The ex vivo response was dominated by HLA-C-restricted CMV-specific TCR beta clonotypes, which also provided the single most frequent clonotype in two of eight donors. In both this cohort and an independent roughly 330-donor cohort, the cumulative frequency of public TCR beta family members distinguished carriers of CMV infection plus the relevant HLA type.

The sample's treatment or condition label is to be understood as: in vitro stimulation with specific CMV peptide epitopes to enrich CMV-specific T cells. The reads were generated on an Illumina HiSeq 1500. The public reads were reanalyzed by TCRdb: fastp trimming at Q25, MiXCR alignment, in-frame beta chains only. CDR3 protein sequences are deduplicated, and each keeps its most common genes and DNA. The sample has approximately 590,000 distinct CDR3 sequences on record, just under 40% of them singletons. The ten largest clones take up roughly 50% of the sample. The germline ends are 14 bases apart after V is trimmed by 1 base and J by 7 bases. CDR1 and CDR2 are drawn from the germline V gene (reference sequence): LNHDA, SQIVND. The CDR3 holds 16 amino acids from the cysteine to the phenylalanine. Of the read, only the CDR3 DNA is kept; its 48 bases are in frame from base 1. A note on this clonotype: Its antigen is unknown. The record has no base qualities; no much larger clone is one base away.

The chain is encoded by TRBV19 joined to TRBJ1-6, and perhaps TRBD1 as D gene, on 5 matching bases. Sample: cultured PBMCs, taken from culture after CMV antigen stimulation. This receptor was obtained from a human donor in good health (CMV status not recorded). Some clones in this sample may be carry-over from other donors' samples. The CDR3 amino acid sequence is: CASSIVQGIYNSPLHF. The DNA is as follows: TGTGCCAGTAGTATAGTCCAGGGAATATACAATTCACCCCTCCACTTT.